Described below is a single T cell receptor beta chain sequence and its context. Its antigen is currently unknown. The germline gives CDR1 LNHDA, CDR2 SQIVND (reference sequence). The CDR3 consists of 14 residues. V lost 4 bases and J lost 10, with 14 bases in between. The entry originates in a study of T cell responses to AZD1222 COVID-19 vaccine. Study-level results: Repertoire sampling occurred only after the peak T cell response. Spike-spanning, vaccine-associated CD4 TCRs were dominant at 160-218 and 743-854. Donors, mostly white British, included more females; clonal diversity was possibly underestimated.

Profiled with immunoSEQ multiplex PCR; TCRdb holds only in-frame clones, not every one. The sample includes approximately 140,000 clones, under 95% of them seen just once. The chain has TRBV19 and TRBJ1-6, with D maybe TRBD1 (6 bases). The sample here was peripheral blood, taken on day 0 of AZD1222 vaccination. The sequence was obtained from an adult in good health. CDR3 amino acids: CASSTGAGRSPLHF. The CDR3 DNA follows: TGTGCCAGTAGTACGGGGGCAGGGCGGTCACCCCTCCACTTT.